This T cell receptor (beta chain) was captured by sequencing in a study of blood T cell repertoires in COVID-19 (dated by TCRdb to 2018 to 2020). At the level of the whole study: The collaborator samples originated in the United States, Italy and Spain and spanned the acute and convalescent phases of COVID-19. The prospective study material was composed of cDNA or gDNA derived from T cells, B-cell-depleted T cells, or PBMCs. The dataset comprised deeply sampled blood TCRbeta repertoires from subjects exposed to, actively infected with, or recovered from COVID-19. The repertoires were released in a freely available public database intended as a resource for research on the immune response to SARS-CoV-2. Samples were obtained from the ongoing ImmuneRACE study (first 160 participants) and from approximately 1,200 subjects provided by 6 global collaborators. Sample metadata almost always included a de-identified subject ID, COVID-19 status, age in years and sex. Where available, HLA class I and class II types were taken from metadata supplied by the sample provider and were not determined by assay-based typing. The study at large found these results: The amount of clinical and demographic metadata varied by source and participant and was provided uncurated.

Comments on this clone: Its specific antigen is unknown. Qualities for individual bases were not recorded, and no much larger clone is one base off.

The immunoSEQ Assay, a bias-controlled multiplex PCR, was used to amplify TCRbeta CDR3 regions from genomic DNA. As for the original processing: The number of nucleated cells in each sample was estimated by amplification of reference gene primers within the assay. To quantify the absolute abundance of each unique TCRbeta CDR3 rearrangement, sequence reads were collapsed and filtered. For each sample, productive Simpson clonality was calculated as the square root of Simpson's diversity index across productive rearrangements. Sourced from immuneACCESS, this table was stored by TCRdb with only in-frame sequences that have V and J called. A share of the clones is absent; for the studies checked, an unresolved V gene accounts for under half, and the remainder has no known explanation. V, J and clone size are taken as reported in that table, and D and trimming were inferred from the DNA itself. The table for this sample lists hundreds of thousands of clones; 85% of them were counted only once. About 4% of the sample is taken by the ten largest.

Via the germline V gene, CDR1 is WSHSY and CDR2 SAAADI. The CDR3 covers 15 residues, taking in both the cysteine and the phenylalanine. Just CDR3 DNA is preserved here, 45 bases in frame from base 1. For this chain, trimming is 8 bases at the V end and 1 base at the J end, and the number of junction bases without a gene match is 4. The collaborating institutions used their own protocols to collect whole blood in K2EDTA tubes. For TCRbeta analysis, collaborator samples were shipped as frozen whole blood, as isolated PBMCs, or as DNA extracted from either sample type. The rearranged segments are TRBV10-2 and TRBJ2-7, with 14 central nucleotides matching TRBD2. The receptor was derived from a woman aged 45-59 years with active or convalescent COVID-19. The sequenced sample was peripheral blood. Read as DNA, the sequence is TGCGCCAGCCGGACTAGCGGGAGGCTTTCCTACGAGCAGTACTTC. Translated, it reads CASRTSGRLSYEQYF.